This T cell receptor (beta chain) was retrieved from a study of identical twins. Healthy Caucasian donors formed the entire cohort. TCRdb used MiXCR to reprocess the 5' RACE reads, holding one entry per CDR3 protein. The sample has more than 650,000 distinct CDR3 sequences, roughly 6.2% seen once; the top ten hold around 1.7%. J was trimmed by 2 bases and V by 2 bases; bases with no gene match: 8. The CDR3 consists of 17 residues. Germline V lookup: CDR1 MNHEY, CDR2 SMNVEV (reference sequence). This clonotype has at least ten counts. This TCR derives from a young man in good health. The sequencing sample was made of naive T cells sorted from blood. The chain employs TRBV27 and TRBJ2-3; TRBD1 matches 9 bases. The CDR3 coding sequence is TGTGCCAGCAGTTTAGTCCTCGACAGGGGGTTCACAGATACGCAGTATTTT. The encoded protein is CASSLVLDRGFTDTQYF.